The 32 T cell receptor beta chains in this list originate from one sample, sequenced in a study of CD8+CD57+ T cells in acquired aplastic anemia listed by TCRdb under 2018. The patients picked for sequencing were ones in whom flow cytometry had shown an expansion of CD8+CD57+ cells. The sequencer was an Illumina HiSeq 2000. TCR beta VDJ combination and CDR3 sequence profiling used genomic DNA as the template. In TCRdb, the public reads were trimmed at Q25 with fastp and aligned with MiXCR, with productive beta chains retained. Records with the same CDR3 protein are collapsed into one entry carrying the most frequent genes and DNA. For this sample there are about 150,000 distinct CDR3 sequences; about 54% appear just once. 12% of the sample is in the top ten clones. The sample comprised sorted CD4+, CD8+, or CD8+CD57+ T cells (not recorded which) from PBMCs. The receptors here all came from a human donor with aplastic anemia.

This clonotype was recorded many times. The chain has TRBV6-1 and TRBJ2-5; tentatively, D is TRBD1 or TRBD2 (5 bases each). Trimming took 7 bases from V and 7 from J, leaving 13 bases between them. This CDR3 is built from 12 residues. Germline V gives CDR1 MNHNS, CDR2 SASEGT. CDR3: CASIGTRGTQYF. CDR3 DNA: TGTGCCAGCATCGGGACGAGGGGGACCCAGTACTTC.

The V call is TRBV2, the J call TRBJ1-6; no clear D. Germline values: CDR1 SNHLY, CDR2 FYNNEI. Trimming pared 2 bases from V and 6 bases from J, leaving 23 bases between. The length of the CDR3 is 19 residues. The CDR3 spells CASSERRGRTSSGNSPLHF. Written as DNA, the CDR3 is TGTGCCAGCAGTGAAAGGAGAGGCAGAACTAGCTCCGGTAATTCACCCCTCCACTTT.

In this sample, this clonotype turned up many times. The chain uses TRBV6-2 or TRBV6-3 and TRBJ2-3, with 12 bases matching TRBD2. Germline V gives CDR1 MNHEY, CDR2 SVGEGT. Trimming at V came to 1 base and at J to 3 bases, leaving 5 bases not matched to a gene. The CDR3 has 17 amino acids. The DNA for the CDR3 is TGTGCCAGCAGTTACTGGGCTAGCGGGGGGGCAACAGATACGCAGTATTTT. Translating gives CASSYWASGGATDTQYF.

The genes are TRBV4-3 and TRBJ1-6; TRBD1 matches at 10 bases. There are 15 residues in the CDR3. V shed 4 bases and J 8 bases; nucleotides not matched to a gene: 5. CDR1 LGHNA and CDR2 YSLEER come from the germline V gene. The CDR3 loop reads CASSPGTGEDSPLHF. The CDR3 DNA is TGCGCCAGCAGCCCCGGGACAGGGGAGGATTCACCCCTCCACTTT.

The J gene is TRBJ2-7, the V gene TRBV24-1; 7 positions match TRBD1. The CDR3 consists of 16 residues. Trimming took 3 bases from V and 0 from J; bases not matched to a gene: 7. Germline V gene sequence: CDR1 KGHDR, CDR2 SFDVKD. The DNA of the CDR3 is TGTGCCACCAGTGATCCACCGACAGGGTTCTCCTACGAGCAGTACTTC. Protein sequence: CATSDPPTGFSYEQYF.

The rearrangement links TRBV7-8 to TRBJ1-1; 7 nucleotides line up with TRBD1. The CDR3 runs to 17 residues. The V gene's germline CDR1 is SGHVS and CDR2 FQNEAQ. V lost 5 bases and J lost 0; bases outside the gene matches: 12. Here the CDR3 reads CASSQGQTTLMNTEAFF. In nucleotides, the CDR3 is TGTGCCAGCAGCCAGGGACAGACCACCCTCATGAACACTGAAGCTTTCTTT.

This clonotype was found many times. The chain carries TRBV5-5 and TRBJ1-5; 7 bases match TRBD1. J was trimmed by 7 bases and V by 3 bases; bases with no gene match: 10. CDR1 and CDR2 (germline): SGHKS, YYEKEE (reference sequence). The CDR3 length is 15 residues. The DNA for the CDR3 is TGTGCCAGCAGCTCCAGAAGGGACAGTTTACAGCCCCAGCATTTT. Translating it yields CASSSRRDSLQPQHF.

V usage is TRBV20-1 and J usage is TRBJ2-3; D gene unclear. From germline, CDR1 is DFQATT and CDR2 SNEGSKA (reference sequence). CDR3 length: 11 amino acids. Trimming cost V 6 bases and J 5 bases, with 9 bases left between them. The CDR3 DNA reads as TGCAGTGCAGGCCCGGGAGATACGCAGTATTTT. Translation: CSAGPGDTQYF.

The gene calls are TRBV29-1 and TRBJ2-1; D may be TRBD2 (7 bases). The ends were cut back, 8 bases at V and 2 bases at J, with 16 bases in the middle. The CDR3 extends over 14 amino acids. From germline, CDR1 is SQVTM and CDR2 ANQGSEA. CDR3 DNA: TGCAGCACGAAAGAGGGGGGGGCCTACAATGAGCAGTTCTTC. It translates to CSTKEGGAYNEQFF.

As to this clonotype: Given a much more abundant clone one base away, this may be a read error. The chain has TRBV4-1 and TRBJ2-2; D unclear. CDR1 MGHRA and CDR2 YSYEKL come from the germline V gene. The CDR3 has 12 amino acids. The CDR3 DNA reads as TGCGCCAGCGGCCAAGCCTTCGGGGAGCTGTTTTTT. Its translation: CASGQAFGELFF.

The table lists this clonotype with many counts. J is TRBJ2-1 and V is TRBV12-3 or TRBV12-4, with TRBD1 matching over 8 bases. This CDR3 spans 14 amino acids. The J segment lost 6 bases and the V segment lost 7 bases, leaving 8 bases of the junction unmatched. This CDR3 reads CASKNPGTGNEQFF. The CDR3 DNA sequence: TGTGCCAGCAAAAATCCCGGGACAGGCAATGAGCAGTTCTTC.

Turning to this clonotype: Lacking the conserved final phenylalanine or tryptophan, this CDR3 likely reflects a read error. Because the CDR3's place on the DNA is in doubt, the DNA is left out and the CDR3 is given as listed by TCRdb. This rearrangement joins TRBV7-8 to TRBJ2-2; whether TRBD1, the table's D call, matches the DNA was not checked. The CDR3 is 8 residues long, ends included. The germline V gene has CDR1 SGHVS and CDR2 FQNEAQ. CDR3 in amino acids: CASSLEGA.

V and J are TRBV19 and TRBJ2-7; tentative D call: TRBD1 (5 bases). Germline values: CDR1 LNHDA, CDR2 SQIVND (reference sequence). Trimming took 3 bases from V and 0 from J, leaving 12 bases between them. The CDR3 is 15 amino acids. Here the CDR3 DNA reads TGTGCCAGTAGTATCCAAGGACACTACTCCTACGAGCAGTACTTC. Encoded protein: CASSIQGHYSYEQYF.

This clonotype has only one observation. CDR3: CASRQAGGAETQYF. The CDR3 bases are TGTGCCAGCAGGCAGGCGGGGGGGGCAGAGACCCAGTACTTC. The V call is TRBV12-3 or TRBV12-4, the J call TRBJ2-5; TRBD2 aligns across 9 bases. This CDR3 has 14 amino acids. The trim removed 6 bases at V and 4 bases at J, leaving 6 bases unmatched.

This clonotype was detected ten times or more. The gene calls are TRBV2 and TRBJ1-4, with D uncertain. The CDR3 sequence is 10 residues long. Per the germline V gene, CDR1 is SNHLY and CDR2 is FYNNEI. The V gene lost 4 bases and the J gene lost 8 bases, with 2 bases spanning the gap. The CDR3 DNA is TGTGCCAGCAGTGGCGAAAAACTGTTTTTT. Amino acid sequence: CASSGEKLFF. Full variable domain (outside the CDR3, taken from reference TRBV2 and TRBJ1-4): EPEVTQTPSHQVTQMGQEVILRCVPISNHLYFYWYRQILGQKVEFLVSFYNNEISEKSEIFDDQFSVERPDGSNFTLKIRSTKLEDSAMYFCASSGEKLFFGSGTQLSVL.

The chain uses TRBV29-1 and TRBJ1-4; 7 positions match TRBD1. This CDR3 comprises 12 residues. CDR1 is SQVTM, CDR2 ANQGSEA, per germline. Losses at the gene ends were 8 bases for V and 7 bases for J; bases not matched to a gene: 7. CDR3 DNA sequence: TGCAGCACGACAGGGAGTGGTGAAAAACTGTTTTTT. Protein product: CSTTGSGEKLFF. The whole variable domain, remainder taken from reference TRBV29-1 and TRBJ1-4, is SAVISQKPSRDICQRGTSLTIQCQVDSQVTMMFWYRQQPGQSLTLIATANQGSEATYESGFVIDKFPISRPNLTFSTLTVSNMSPEDSSIYLCSTTGSGEKLFFGSGTQLSVL.

This chain connects TRBV10-3 to TRBJ1-5, with D unclear. Germline-derived CDR1 and CDR2 are ENHRY and SYGVKD. Deletions cut 3 bases from V and 7 bases from J, with 10 bases between. This CDR3 region has 13 residues. The CDR3, as DNA: TGTGCCATCAGTGAAGGCTTGGGGCAGCCCCAGCATTTT. It encodes CAISEGLGQPQHF.

At least ten counts were recorded for this clonotype. The CDR3 is CASSPVLNEQFF. In DNA, the CDR3 is TGTGCCAGCAGCCCCGTCTTGAATGAGCAGTTCTTC. This chain joins TRBV5-5 and TRBJ2-1, with unresolved D. The germline V gene has CDR1 SGHKS and CDR2 YYEKEE (reference sequence). Trimming pared 4 bases from V and 7 bases from J, leaving 9 bases between. The CDR3 covers 12 residues.

The gene calls are TRBV11-2 and TRBJ1-1, with TRBD1 identical over 7 bases. The CDR3 covers 16 residues. The V and J ends lost 4 bases and 1 base, in that order; junction bases with no gene match: 9. CDR1 is SGHAT, CDR2 FQNNGV, per germline. The CDR3 protein is CASSYSRGRENTEAFF. The CDR3 DNA reads as TGTGCCAGCAGCTACTCCAGGGGGAGGGAGAACACTGAAGCTTTCTTT.

This clonotype was detected only a few times. V usage is TRBV11-2 and J usage is TRBJ2-3, with TRBD2 as a possible D gene (7 bases). The germline V gene has CDR1 SGHAT and CDR2 FQNNGV. The CDR3 length is 17 residues. V was shortened by 0 bases and J by 5 bases, with 18 bases between the two germline ends. CDR3 region: CASSLDMGGARGDTQYF. CDR3 nucleotides: TGTGCCAGCAGCTTAGACATGGGGGGGGCCAGGGGAGATACGCAGTATTTT. The entire variable domain, with the rest obtained from reference TRBV11-2 and TRBJ2-3, is as follows: EAGVAQSPRYKIIEKRQSVAFWCNPISGHATLYWYQQILGQGPKLLIQFQNNGVVDDSQLPKDRFSAERLKGVDSTLKIQPAKLEDSAVYLCASSLDMGGARGDTQYFGPGTRLTVL.

This clonotype was counted a single time. This may stem from a read error, because a much larger clone lies one nucleotide away. The gene calls are TRBV27 and TRBJ2-7; TRBD2 is a possible D gene (7 bases). Looked up from germline, CDR1 is MNHEY and CDR2 is SMNVEV (reference sequence). The CDR3 totals 14 residues. The CDR3 loop is CASKRRGGSCEQYF. The CDR3 DNA sequence: TGTGCCAGCAAAAGACGCGGGGGCTCCTGCGAGCAGTACTTC.

This clonotype appeared many times. The rearrangement uses TRBV9 and TRBJ1-5; D gene unclear. The CDR3 spans 15 residues. V was pared by 0 bases and J by 1 base, with 8 bases between. Germline lookup yields CDR1 SGDLS and CDR2 YYNGEE. The CDR3 DNA sequence: TGTGCCAGCAGCGTAGGCTCCGACAGCAATCAGCCCCAGCATTTT. Its protein is CASSVGSDSNQPQHF.

The chain uses TRBV9 and TRBJ2-1; TRBD2 matches 7 bases. In germline, CDR1 is SGDLS, CDR2 YYNGEE. Trimming at V came to 7 bases and at J to 5 bases, leaving 12 bases not matched to a gene. This CDR3 has 15 residues. The CDR3 DNA follows: TGTGCCAGCTCCGCTCCCCAGCGGGAAGACAATGAGCAGTTCTTC. Translation gives CASSAPQREDNEQFF.

Concerning this clonotype itself: This clone may be a read error of a much larger clone one base away. This chain uses TRBV6-5 with TRBJ2-5; 10 positions match TRBD1. Germline CDR1 MNHEY, CDR2 SVGAGI. The CDR3 extends over 15 amino acids. CDR3: CASSYGTGDKEAQYF. The DNA of the CDR3 is TGTGCCAGCAGTTACGGGACAGGGGATAAAGAGGCCCAGTACTTC.

This clonotype was counted many times. The chain links TRBV6-1 to TRBJ1-3; a possible D gene is TRBD1 (5 bases). V was cut by 2 bases and J by 2 bases, with 13 bases left in between. Germline V gene sequence: CDR1 MNHNS, CDR2 SASEGT. The CDR3 has 16 residues. CDR3 DNA: TGTGCCAGCAGTGAAAAAAGGGGAACCCCTGGAAACACCATATATTTT. This codes for CASSEKRGTPGNTIYF.

This clonotype has a count of ten or more. The chain carries TRBV24-1 and TRBJ1-5; D is undetermined. This CDR3 has 14 residues. The germline V gene encodes CDR1 KGHDR and CDR2 SFDVKD. Trimming stripped 5 bases from V and 4 bases from J, with 11 bases between. As DNA, the CDR3 is TGTGCCACCAGTGTTCGGGGAATGAATCAGCCCCAGCATTTT. As protein: CATSVRGMNQPQHF.

This clonotype was observed many times. The rearrangement joins TRBV4-2 to TRBJ2-2; maybe TRBD2 (5 bases). This CDR3 comprises 13 residues. Per the germline V gene, CDR1 is LGHNA and CDR2 is YNFKEQ. Trimming pared 3 bases from V and 5 bases from J, leaving 7 bases between. This CDR3 is CASSQRETGELFF. In DNA, the CDR3 is TGTGCCAGCAGCCAGAGGGAGACCGGGGAGCTGTTTTTT.

The count of this clonotype is one. The chain employs TRBV11-2 and TRBJ2-2; the match to TRBD2 covers 9 bases. Germline V gene lookup returns CDR1 SGHAT and CDR2 FQNNGV. With 1 base clipped from V and 6 bases from J, the junction kept 6 bases outside the gene matches. This CDR3 has 16 residues. The CDR3 nucleotides read TGTGCCAGCAGCTTAGTTGCGGGGGGGCGGTCCGGGGAGCTGTTTTTT. Its protein is CASSLVAGGRSGELFF.

This clonotype was seen ten or more times. V and J are TRBV7-6 and TRBJ2-3, with TRBD1 as a possible D gene (6 bases). This CDR3 comprises 15 residues. CDR1 is SGHVS, CDR2 FNYEAQ, per germline. V was shortened by 5 bases and J by 3 bases, with 15 bases between the two germline ends. The CDR3 here is CASSQLQGPTDTQYF. CDR3 bases: TGTGCCAGCAGCCAACTACAGGGACCGACAGATACGCAGTATTTT. The whole variable domain, filled in from reference TRBV7-6 and TRBJ2-3, reads GAGVSQSPRYKVTKRGQDVALRCDPISGHVSLYWYRQALGQGPEFLTYFNYEAQQDKSGLPNDRFSAERPEGSISTLTIQRTEQRDSAMYRCASSQLQGPTDTQYFGPGTRLTVL.

This rearrangement joins TRBV15 to TRBJ2-7; D gene ambiguous. CDR3 length: 11 residues. Germline assignment: CDR1 LNHNV and CDR2 YYDKDF (reference sequence). Trimming cost V 1 base and J 7 bases, with 5 bases left between them. CDR3 sequence (DNA): TGTGCCACCAGCAGAGCGACTGAGCAGTACTTC. Its protein product is CATSRATEQYF.

This clonotype was counted only a few times. At one end, the junction sequence differs from germline, possibly due to a read error. The V and J genes are TRBV7-9 and TRBJ1-1; D ambiguous. Germline V gene lookup returns CDR1 SEHNR and CDR2 FQNEAQ (reference sequence). The length of the CDR3 is 10 residues. CDR3 in amino acids: CSAADRAAFF. In nucleotides, the CDR3 is TGCAGCGCCGCGGACCGGGCAGCTTTCTTT. Using reference TRBV7-9 and TRBJ1-1 for the parts outside the CDR3, the full variable domain is DTGVSQNPRHKITKRGQNVTFRCDPISEHNRLYWYRQTLGQGPEFLTYFQNEAQLEKSRLLSDRFSAERPKGSFSTLEIQRTEQGDSAMYLCSAADRAAFFGQGTRLTVV.

This clonotype occurred many times. The chain has TRBV27 and TRBJ2-7; 9 bases fit TRBD1. Germline V gene data show CDR1 as MNHEY and CDR2 as SMNVEV (reference sequence). The junction had 9 bases not matched to a gene; V was cut back by 8 bases and J by 7 bases. This CDR3 region has 13 residues. The CDR3 region has the DNA TGTGCCAGCGGCGTACAGGGGGCGCGTGAGCAGTACTTC. This translates into CASGVQGAREQYF.